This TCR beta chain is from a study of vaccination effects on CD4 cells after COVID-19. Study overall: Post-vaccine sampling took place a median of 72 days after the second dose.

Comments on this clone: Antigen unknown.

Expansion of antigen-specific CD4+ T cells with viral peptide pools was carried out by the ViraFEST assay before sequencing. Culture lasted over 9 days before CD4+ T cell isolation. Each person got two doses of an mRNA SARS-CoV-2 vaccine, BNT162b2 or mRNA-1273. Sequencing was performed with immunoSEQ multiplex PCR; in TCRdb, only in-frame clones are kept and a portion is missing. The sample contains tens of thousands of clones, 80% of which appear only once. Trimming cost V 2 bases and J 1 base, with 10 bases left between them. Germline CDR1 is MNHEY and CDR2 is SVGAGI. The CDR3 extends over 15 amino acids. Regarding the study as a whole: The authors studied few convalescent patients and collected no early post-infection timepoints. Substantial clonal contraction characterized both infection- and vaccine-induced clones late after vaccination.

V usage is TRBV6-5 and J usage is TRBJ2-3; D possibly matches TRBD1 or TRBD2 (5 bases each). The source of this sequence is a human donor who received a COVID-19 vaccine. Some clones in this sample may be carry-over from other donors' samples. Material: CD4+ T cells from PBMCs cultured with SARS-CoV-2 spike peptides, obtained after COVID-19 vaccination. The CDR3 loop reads CASSYRGSGTDTQYF. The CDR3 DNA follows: TGTGCCAGCAGTTACAGGGGTAGCGGCACAGATACGCAGTATTTT.